This TCR beta chain was captured in a study of CD8 T cell repertoires and HIV-1 epitope variants. About the study: Separate wells received one of Twenty-five Gag or Nef variant peptides. IL-2, IL-7 and IL-15 were added on days 3 and 7 of roughly ten-day cultures.

Comments on this clone: What it binds is not known.

Study outcomes and limitations: Nine or ten antigen-specific TCR beta clonotypes were found; over 5 seemed cross-reactive to variants.

Clones were sequenced by immunoSEQ multiplex PCR, and TCRdb holds only the in-frame ones, with some missing. The data show thousands of clones, 55% to 75% seen once. Trimming at V came to 1 base and at J to 3 bases, leaving 2 bases not matched to a gene. Germline loops: CDR1 SGHDT, CDR2 YYEEEE. The CDR3 covers 15 residues. V is TRBV5-6 and J is TRBJ2-3; 10 bases match TRBD1. This TCR derives from a male donor with HIV. Sequenced sample: cultured CD8+ T cells derived from PBMCs. The CDR3: CASSLWDRGTDTQYF. CDR3 nucleotides: TGTGCCAGCAGCTTGTGGGACAGGGGTACAGATACGCAGTATTTT.